The T cell receptor (beta chain) under discussion was sequenced for a study of response to subunit inactivated influenza vaccine. Study-wide findings and caveats: T cells newly recruited by each seasonal influenza vaccination are few, the authors suggested.

Trimming removed 5 bases at V and 4 bases at J, with 18 bases between. The CDR3 has 15 amino acids. Germline V gene lookup returns CDR1 LNHDA and CDR2 SQIVND (reference sequence). TCRdb recomputed calls from the RT-PCR reads with MiXCR, one row per CDR3 protein. The repertoire includes some 190,000 distinct CDR3 sequences, 13% to 15% of them detected once, and about a quarter sits in the top ten. This clonotype was detected only a few times. The antigen remains unidentified. The source of this sequence is a man aged 45-65 years who received an inactivated influenza vaccine. Sample: CD8+ T cells sorted from PBMCs, taken around 5 days after vaccination. The chain has TRBV19 and TRBJ2-7; TRBD2 might be the D (6 bases). In nucleotides, the CDR3 is TGTGCCAGTAGTCCCCGGGACTCTCTCCCGTACGAGCAGTACTTC. This gives the protein CASSPRDSLPYEQYF.